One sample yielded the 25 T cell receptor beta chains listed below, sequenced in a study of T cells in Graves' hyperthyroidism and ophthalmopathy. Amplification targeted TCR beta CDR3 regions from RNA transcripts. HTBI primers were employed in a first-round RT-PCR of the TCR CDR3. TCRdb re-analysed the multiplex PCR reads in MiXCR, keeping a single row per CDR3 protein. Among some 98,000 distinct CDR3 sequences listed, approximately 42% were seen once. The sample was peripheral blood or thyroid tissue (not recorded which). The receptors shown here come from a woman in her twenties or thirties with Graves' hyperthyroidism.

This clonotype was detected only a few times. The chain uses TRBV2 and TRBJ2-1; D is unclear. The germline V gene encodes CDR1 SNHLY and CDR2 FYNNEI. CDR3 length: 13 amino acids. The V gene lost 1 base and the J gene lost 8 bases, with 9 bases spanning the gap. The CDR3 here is CASSEDPWDEQFF. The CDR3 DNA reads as TGTGCCAGCAGTGAAGACCCCTGGGATGAGCAGTTCTTC.

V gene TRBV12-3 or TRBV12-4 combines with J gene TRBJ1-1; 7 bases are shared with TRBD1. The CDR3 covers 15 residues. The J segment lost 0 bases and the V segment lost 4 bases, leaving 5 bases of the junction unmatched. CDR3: CASSWPGQLNTEAFF. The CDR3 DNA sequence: TGTGCCAGCAGTTGGCCGGGACAGCTGAACACTGAAGCTTTCTTT.

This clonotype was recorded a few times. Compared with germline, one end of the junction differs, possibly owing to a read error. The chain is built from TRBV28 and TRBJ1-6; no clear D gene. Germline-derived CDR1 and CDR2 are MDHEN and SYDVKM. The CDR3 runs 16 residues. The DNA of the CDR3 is TGTGCCAGCAGTTTCGAGGTTCGGCCGAATAATTCACCCCCCCACTTT. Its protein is CASSFEVRPNNSPPHF. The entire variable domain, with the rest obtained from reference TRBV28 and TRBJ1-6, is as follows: DVKVTQSSRYLVKRTGEKVFLECVQDMDHENMFWYRQDPGLGLRLIYFSYDVKMKEKGDIPEGYSVSREKKERFSLILESASTNQTSMYLCASSFEVRPNNSPPHFGNGTRLTVT.

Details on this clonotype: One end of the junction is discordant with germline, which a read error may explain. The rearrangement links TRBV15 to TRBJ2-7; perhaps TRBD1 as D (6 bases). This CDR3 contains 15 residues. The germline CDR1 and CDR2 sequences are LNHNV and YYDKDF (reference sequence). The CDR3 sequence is CATSRRTVHSYERYF. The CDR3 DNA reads TGTGCCACCAGCAGACGGACAGTACACTCCTACGAGCGGTACTTC.

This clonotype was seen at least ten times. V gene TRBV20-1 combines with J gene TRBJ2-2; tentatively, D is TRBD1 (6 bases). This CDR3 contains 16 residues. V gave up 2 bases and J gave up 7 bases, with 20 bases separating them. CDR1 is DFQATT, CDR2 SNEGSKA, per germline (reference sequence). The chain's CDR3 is CSARPNFVGAGGELFF. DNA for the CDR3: TGCAGTGCTAGACCCAATTTCGTGGGGGCTGGCGGGGAGCTGTTTTTT.

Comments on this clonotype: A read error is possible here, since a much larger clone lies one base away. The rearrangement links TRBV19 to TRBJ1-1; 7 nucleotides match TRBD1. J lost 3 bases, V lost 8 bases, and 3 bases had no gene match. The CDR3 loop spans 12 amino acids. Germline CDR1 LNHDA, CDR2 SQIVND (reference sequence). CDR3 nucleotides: TGTGCCAGTGCCAGGGGGTACACTGAAGCTTTCTTT. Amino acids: CASARGYTEAFF.

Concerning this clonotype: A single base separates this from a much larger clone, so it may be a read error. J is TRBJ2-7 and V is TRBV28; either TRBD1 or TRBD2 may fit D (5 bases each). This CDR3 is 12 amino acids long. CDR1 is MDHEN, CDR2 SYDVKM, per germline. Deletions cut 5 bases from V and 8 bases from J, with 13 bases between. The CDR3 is CASSGTLKKQYF. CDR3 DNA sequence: TGTGCCAGCAGTGGGACGCTTAAGAAGCAGTACTTC.

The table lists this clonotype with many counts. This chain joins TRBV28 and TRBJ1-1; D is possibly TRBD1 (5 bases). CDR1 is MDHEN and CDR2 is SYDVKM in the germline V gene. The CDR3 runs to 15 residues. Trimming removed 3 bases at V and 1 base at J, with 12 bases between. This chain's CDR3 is CASSFPRRGNTEAFF. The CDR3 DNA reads TGTGCCAGCAGTTTCCCGAGAAGGGGGAACACTGAAGCTTTCTTT. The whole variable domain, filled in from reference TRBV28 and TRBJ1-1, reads DVKVTQSSRYLVKRTGEKVFLECVQDMDHENMFWYRQDPGLGLRLIYFSYDVKMKEKGDIPEGYSVSREKKERFSLILESASTNQTSMYLCASSFPRRGNTEAFFGQGTRLTVV.

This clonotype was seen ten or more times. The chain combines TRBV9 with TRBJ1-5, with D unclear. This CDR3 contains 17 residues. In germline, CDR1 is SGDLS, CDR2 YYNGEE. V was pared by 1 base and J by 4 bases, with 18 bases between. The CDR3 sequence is CASSVLGSRVVNQPQHF. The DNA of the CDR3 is TGTGCCAGCAGCGTATTGGGGAGCCGGGTGGTAAATCAGCCCCAGCATTTT.

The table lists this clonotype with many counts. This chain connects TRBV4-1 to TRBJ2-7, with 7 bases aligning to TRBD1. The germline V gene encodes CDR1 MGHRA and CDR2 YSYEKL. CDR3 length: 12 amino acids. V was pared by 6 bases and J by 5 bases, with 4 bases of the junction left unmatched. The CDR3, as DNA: TGCGCCAGCAGTCAAACAGGGGACGAGCAGTACTTC. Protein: CASSQTGDEQYF.

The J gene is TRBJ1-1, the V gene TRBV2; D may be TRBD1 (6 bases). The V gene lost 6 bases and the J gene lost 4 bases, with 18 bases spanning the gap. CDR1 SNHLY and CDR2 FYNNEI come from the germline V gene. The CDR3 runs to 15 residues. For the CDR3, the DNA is TGTGCCAGCAGAGATTGGGCAGGGGTTGGCACTGAAGCTTTCTTT. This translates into CASRDWAGVGTEAFF.

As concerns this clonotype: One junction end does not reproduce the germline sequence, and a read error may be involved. The CDR3 region has the DNA TGTGCCAGCAGCTTAGTTAGGGTCGGAGGCAAAGCTTTCTTT. Translated: CASSLVRVGGKAFF. The J gene is TRBJ1-1, the V gene TRBV12-3 or TRBV12-4; D is ambiguous. CDR3 length: 14 residues.

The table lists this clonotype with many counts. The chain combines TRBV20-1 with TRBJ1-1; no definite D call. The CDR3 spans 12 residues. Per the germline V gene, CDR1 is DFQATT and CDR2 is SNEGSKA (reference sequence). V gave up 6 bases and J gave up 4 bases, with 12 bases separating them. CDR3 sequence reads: CSAPMAGTEAFF. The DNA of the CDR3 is TGCAGTGCCCCCATGGCAGGCACTGAAGCTTTCTTT.

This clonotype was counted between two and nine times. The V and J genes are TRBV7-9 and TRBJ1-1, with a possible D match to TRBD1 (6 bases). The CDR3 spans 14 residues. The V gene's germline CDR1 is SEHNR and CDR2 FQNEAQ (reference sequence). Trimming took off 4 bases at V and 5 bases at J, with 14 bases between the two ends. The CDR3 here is CASSSLGQRTEAFF. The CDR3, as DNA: TGTGCCAGCAGCTCGTTAGGACAGCGGACTGAAGCTTTCTTT.

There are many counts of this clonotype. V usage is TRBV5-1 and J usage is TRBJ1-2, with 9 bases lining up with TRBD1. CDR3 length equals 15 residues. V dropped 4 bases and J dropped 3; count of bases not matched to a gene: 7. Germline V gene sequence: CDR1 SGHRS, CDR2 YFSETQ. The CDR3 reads CASSMPGQGDYGYTF. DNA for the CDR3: TGCGCCAGCAGCATGCCGGGACAGGGAGACTATGGCTACACCTTC.

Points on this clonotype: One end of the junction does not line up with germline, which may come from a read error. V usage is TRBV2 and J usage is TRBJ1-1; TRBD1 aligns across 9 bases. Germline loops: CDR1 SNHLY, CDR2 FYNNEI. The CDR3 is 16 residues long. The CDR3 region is CATSEAGTGTDTEAFF. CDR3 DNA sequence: TGTGCCACCAGTGAGGCCGGGACAGGGACGGACACTGAAGCTTTCTTT.

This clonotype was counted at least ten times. CDR3 coding DNA: TGCGCCAGCAGCTCCCTTGGGCGGGAGTACCAAGAGACCCAGTACTTC. Amino acid sequence: CASSSLGREYQETQYF. This sequence joins TRBV4-1 and TRBJ2-5; 7 positions agree with TRBD2. CDR1 MGHRA and CDR2 YSYEKL come from the germline V gene. Losses at the gene ends were 5 bases for V and 0 bases for J; bases not matched to a gene: 9. This CDR3 spans 16 amino acids.

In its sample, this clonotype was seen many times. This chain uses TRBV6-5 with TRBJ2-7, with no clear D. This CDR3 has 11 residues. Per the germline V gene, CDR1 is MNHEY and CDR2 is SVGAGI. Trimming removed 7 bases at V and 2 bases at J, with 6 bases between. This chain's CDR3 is CASISTYEQYF. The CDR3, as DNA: TGTGCCAGCATCAGTACCTACGAGCAGTACTTC.

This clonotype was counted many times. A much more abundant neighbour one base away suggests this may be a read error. CDR3 coding DNA: TGTGCCACCAATGAAGGGATGCCGGGCCAAGAGACCCAGTACTTC. Protein: CATNEGMPGQETQYF. The rearrangement joins TRBV24-1 to TRBJ2-5; D remains ambiguous. The germline gives CDR1 KGHDR, CDR2 SFDVKD. This CDR3 region has 15 residues. V lost 8 bases to trimming and J lost 1 base, with 16 bases between them.

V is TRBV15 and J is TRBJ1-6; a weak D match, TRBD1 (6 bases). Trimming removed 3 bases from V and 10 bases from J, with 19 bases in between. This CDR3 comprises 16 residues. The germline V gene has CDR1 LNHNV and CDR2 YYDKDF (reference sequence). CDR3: CATSSDQGPTGSPLHF. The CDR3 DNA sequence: TGTGCCACCAGCAGTGATCAGGGGCCCACCGGATCACCCCTCCACTTT.

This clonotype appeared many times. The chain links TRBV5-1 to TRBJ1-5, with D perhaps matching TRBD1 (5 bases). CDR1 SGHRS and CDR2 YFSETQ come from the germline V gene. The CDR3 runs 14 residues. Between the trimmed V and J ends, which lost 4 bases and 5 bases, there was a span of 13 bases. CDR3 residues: CASSPLGGDQPQHF. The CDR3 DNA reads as TGCGCCAGCAGCCCGCTAGGAGGGGATCAGCCCCAGCATTTT.

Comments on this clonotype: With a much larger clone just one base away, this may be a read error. DNA for the CDR3: TGTGCCAGCAGCTTAGTTGGGATAAACCACCGAGCCTACACTGAAGCTTTCTTT. This encodes CASSLVGINHRAYTEAFF. This chain connects TRBV7-2 to TRBJ1-1; D gene unclear. The V gene's germline CDR1 is SGHTA and CDR2 FQGNSA. Trimming took 1 base from V and 3 from J, leaving 21 bases between them. The CDR3 is 18 residues long. The variable domain in full, with the rest retrieved from reference TRBV7-2 and TRBJ1-1, is GAGVSQSPSNKVTEKGKDVELRCDPISGHTALYWYRQSLGQGLEFLIYFQGNSAPDKSGLPSDRFSAERTGGSVSTLTIQRTQQEDSAVYLCASSLVGINHRAYTEAFFGQGTRLTVV.

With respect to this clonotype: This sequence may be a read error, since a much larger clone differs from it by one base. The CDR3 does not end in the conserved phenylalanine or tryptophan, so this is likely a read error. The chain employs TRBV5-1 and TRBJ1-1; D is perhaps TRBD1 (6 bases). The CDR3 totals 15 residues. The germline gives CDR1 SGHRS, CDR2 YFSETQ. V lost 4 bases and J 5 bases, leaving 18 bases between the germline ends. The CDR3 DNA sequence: TGCGCCAGCAGCCGGCTTTTGGGGGGCCGAACTGAAGCTTTCATT. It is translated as CASSRLLGGRTEAFI.

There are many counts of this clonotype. The CDR3 spells CASSPGFEAFF. In DNA, the CDR3 is TGTGCCAGCAGCCCGGGGTTTGAAGCTTTCTTT. The rearrangement links TRBV7-8 to TRBJ1-1; D not resolved. Trimming shortened V by 5 bases and J by 7 bases, and 8 bases separated the two germline ends. Germline CDR1 and CDR2: SGHVS and FQNEAQ. This CDR3 comprises 11 residues.

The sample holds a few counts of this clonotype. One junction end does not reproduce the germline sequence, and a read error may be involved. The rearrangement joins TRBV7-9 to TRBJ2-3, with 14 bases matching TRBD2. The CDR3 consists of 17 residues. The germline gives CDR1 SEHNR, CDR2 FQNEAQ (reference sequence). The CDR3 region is CASSRTGTSGSTDTQYF. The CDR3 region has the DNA TGCGCCAGCAGCCGAACCGGGACTAGCGGGAGTACAGATACGCAGTATTTT.